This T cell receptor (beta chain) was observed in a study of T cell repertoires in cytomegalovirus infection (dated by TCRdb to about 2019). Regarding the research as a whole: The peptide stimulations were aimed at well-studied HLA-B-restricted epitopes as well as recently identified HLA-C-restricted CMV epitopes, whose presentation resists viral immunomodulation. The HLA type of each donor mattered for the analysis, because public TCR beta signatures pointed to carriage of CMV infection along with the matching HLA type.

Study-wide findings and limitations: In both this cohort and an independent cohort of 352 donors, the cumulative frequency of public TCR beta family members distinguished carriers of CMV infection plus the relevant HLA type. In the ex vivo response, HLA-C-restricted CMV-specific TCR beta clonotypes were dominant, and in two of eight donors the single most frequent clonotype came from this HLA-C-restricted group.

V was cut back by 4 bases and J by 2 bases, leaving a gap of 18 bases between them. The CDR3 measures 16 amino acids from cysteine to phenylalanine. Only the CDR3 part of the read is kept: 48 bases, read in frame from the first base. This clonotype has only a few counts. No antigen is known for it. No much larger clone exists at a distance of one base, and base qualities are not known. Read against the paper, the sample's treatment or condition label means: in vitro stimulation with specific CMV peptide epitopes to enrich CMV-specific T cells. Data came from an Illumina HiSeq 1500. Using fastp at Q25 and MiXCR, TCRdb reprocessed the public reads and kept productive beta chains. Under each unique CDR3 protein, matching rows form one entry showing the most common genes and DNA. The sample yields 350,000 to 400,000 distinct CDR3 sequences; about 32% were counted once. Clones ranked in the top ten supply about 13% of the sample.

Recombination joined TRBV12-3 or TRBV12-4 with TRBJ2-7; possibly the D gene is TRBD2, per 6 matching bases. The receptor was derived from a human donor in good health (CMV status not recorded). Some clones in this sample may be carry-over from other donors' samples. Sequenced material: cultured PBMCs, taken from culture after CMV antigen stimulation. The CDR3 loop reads CASSSTPGLLTYEQYF. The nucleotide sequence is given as TGTGCCAGCAGTTCAACTCCGGGACTCCTAACCTACGAGCAGTACTTC.